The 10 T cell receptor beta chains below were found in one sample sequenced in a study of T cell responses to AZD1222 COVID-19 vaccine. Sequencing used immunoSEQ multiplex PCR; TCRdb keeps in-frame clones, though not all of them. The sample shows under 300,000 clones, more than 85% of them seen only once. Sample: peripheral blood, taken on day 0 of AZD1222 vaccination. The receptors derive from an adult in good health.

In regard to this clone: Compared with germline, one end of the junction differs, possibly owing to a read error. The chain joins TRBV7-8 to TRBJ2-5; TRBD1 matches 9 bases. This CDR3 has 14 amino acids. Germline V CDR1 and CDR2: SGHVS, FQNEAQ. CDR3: CASSSTGGEATRYF. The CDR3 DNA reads TGTGCCAGCAGCTCGACAGGGGGGGAGGCGACCCGGTACTTC.

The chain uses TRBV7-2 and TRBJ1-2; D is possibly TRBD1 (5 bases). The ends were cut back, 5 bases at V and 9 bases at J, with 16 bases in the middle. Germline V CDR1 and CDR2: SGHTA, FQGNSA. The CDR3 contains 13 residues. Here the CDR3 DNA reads TGTGCCAGCAGCCACCCCCAGGGATATCGCTACACCTTC. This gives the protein CASSHPQGYRYTF.

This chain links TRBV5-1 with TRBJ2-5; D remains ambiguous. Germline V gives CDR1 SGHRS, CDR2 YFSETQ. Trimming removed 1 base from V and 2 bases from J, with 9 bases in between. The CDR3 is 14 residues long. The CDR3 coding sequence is TGCGCCAGCAGCTTGAGAACAGATCAAGAGACCCAGTACTTC. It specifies CASSLRTDQETQYF.

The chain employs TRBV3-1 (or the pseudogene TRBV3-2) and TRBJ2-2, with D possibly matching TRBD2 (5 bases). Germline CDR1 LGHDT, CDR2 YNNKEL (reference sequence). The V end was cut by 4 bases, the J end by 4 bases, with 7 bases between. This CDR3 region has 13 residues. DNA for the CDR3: TGTGCCAGCAGCCTAAGCGGCACCGGGGAGCTGTTTTTT. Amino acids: CASSLSGTGELFF.

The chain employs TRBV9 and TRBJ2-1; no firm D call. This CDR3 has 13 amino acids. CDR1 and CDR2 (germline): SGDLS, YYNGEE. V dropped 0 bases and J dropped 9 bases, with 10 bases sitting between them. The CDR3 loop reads CASSVEGLTEQFF. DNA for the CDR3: TGTGCCAGCAGCGTAGAAGGCCTTACTGAGCAGTTCTTC. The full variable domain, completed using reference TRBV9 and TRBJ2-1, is DSGVTQTPKHLITATGQRVTLRCSPRSGDLSVYWYQQSLDQGLQFLIQYYNGEERAKGNILERFSAQQFPDLHSELNLSSLELGDSALYFCASSVEGLTEQFFGPGTRLTVL.

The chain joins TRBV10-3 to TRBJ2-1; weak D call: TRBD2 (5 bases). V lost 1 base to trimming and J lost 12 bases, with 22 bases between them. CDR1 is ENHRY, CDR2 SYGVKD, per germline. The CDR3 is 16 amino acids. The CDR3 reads CAISEFQSGTTMGQFF. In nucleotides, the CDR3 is TGTGCCATCAGTGAGTTTCAGAGCGGCACTACAATGGGGCAGTTCTTC.

The CDR3 sequence: CASRYRGSYEQYF. In DNA form, the CDR3 reads TGTGCCAGCCGATACAGGGGCTCCTACGAGCAGTACTTC. This chain connects TRBV28 to TRBJ2-7; TRBD1 matches 7 bases. The CDR3 spans 13 residues. From germline, CDR1 is MDHEN and CDR2 SYDVKM. J gave up 0 bases and V 8 bases, and 4 bases lay outside the gene matches.

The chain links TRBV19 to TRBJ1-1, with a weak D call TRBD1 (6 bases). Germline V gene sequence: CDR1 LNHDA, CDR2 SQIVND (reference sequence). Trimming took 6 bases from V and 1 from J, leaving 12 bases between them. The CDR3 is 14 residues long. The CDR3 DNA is TGTGCCAGTAGCACCAGGGGAAGGAACACTGAAGCTTTCTTT. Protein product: CASSTRGRNTEAFF.

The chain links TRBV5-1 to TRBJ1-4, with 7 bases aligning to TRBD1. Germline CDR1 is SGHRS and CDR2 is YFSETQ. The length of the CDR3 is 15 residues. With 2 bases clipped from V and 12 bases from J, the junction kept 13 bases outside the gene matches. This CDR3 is CASSFGDRERKELFF. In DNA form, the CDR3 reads TGCGCCAGCAGCTTCGGTGACAGGGAAAGGAAAGAACTGTTTTTT. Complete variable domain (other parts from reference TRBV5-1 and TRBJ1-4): KAGVTQTPRYLIKTRGQQVTLSCSPISGHRSVSWYQQTPGQGLQFLFEYFSETQRNKGNFPGRFSGRQFSNSRSEMNVSTLELGDSALYLCASSFGDRERKELFFGSGTQLSVL.

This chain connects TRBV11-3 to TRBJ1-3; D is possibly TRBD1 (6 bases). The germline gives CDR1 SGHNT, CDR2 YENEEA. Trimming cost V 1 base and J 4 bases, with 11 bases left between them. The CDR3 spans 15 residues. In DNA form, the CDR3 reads TGTGCCAGCAGCTTAGGTCCAGGGGACGGAAACACCATATATTTT. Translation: CASSLGPGDGNTIYF.